The 30 T cell receptor beta chains presented below share a single source sample, sequenced in a study of molecular identifiers for immune sequencing clone quantification. TCRdb itself ran the PCR reads through MiXCR, one entry per CDR3 protein. There are approximately 97,000 distinct CDR3 sequences in the sample; around 37% occur only once, and roughly 9.7% lies in the top ten. The sample comprised naive CD8+ T cells from blood, with Jurkat cell RNA spiked in. Subset indicated: FACS-sorted CD8+CD4-CCR7+CD45RA+ naive T cells. The receptors were sampled from a human donor in good health. Some libraries in this study had Jurkat cell RNA spiked in.

To note about this clonotype: Lacking the conserved final phenylalanine or tryptophan, this CDR3 likely reflects a read error. Here the CDR3 DNA reads TGTGCCAGCAGTGAAACAGGGGGCTGGGAAAAACTGTTTTAT. Translated, it gives CASSETGGWEKLFY. The chain combines TRBV25-1 with TRBJ1-4; 9 bases match TRBD1. The CDR3 has 14 amino acids. Germline V gene sequence: CDR1 MGHDK, CDR2 SYGVNS. J gave up 8 bases and V 2 bases, and 3 bases lay outside the gene matches.

Many counts were recorded for this clonotype. The rearrangement joins TRBV7-2 to TRBJ2-7; no definite D call. The CDR3 contains 15 residues. CDR1 and CDR2 from the germline V gene are SGHTA and FQGNSA. Trimming stripped 5 bases from V and 0 bases from J, with 14 bases between. DNA for the CDR3: TGTGCCAGCAGCCATGACAATAGCCCCTCCTACGAGCAGTACTTC. This encodes CASSHDNSPSYEQYF.

This clonotype turned up a few times. The V and J genes are TRBV7-9 and TRBJ2-3, with TRBD2 matching over 11 bases. The germline CDR1 and CDR2 sequences are SEHNR and FQNEAQ (reference sequence). The CDR3 totals 16 residues. Germline trimming cut 6 bases from V and 3 bases from J; bases unmatched to any gene: 8. CDR3 region: CASRATSGSLTDTQYF. The CDR3 DNA follows: TGTGCCAGCAGGGCTACTAGCGGGAGCCTGACAGATACGCAGTATTTT.

This chain connects TRBV27 to TRBJ2-3; TRBD2 matches at 8 bases. The ends lost 2 bases at V and 2 bases at J; junction bases unmatched: 24. Per the germline V gene, CDR1 is MNHEY and CDR2 is SMNVEV (reference sequence). This CDR3 comprises 22 residues. CDR3 coding DNA: TGTGCCAGCAGTTTAGTCGGTCCGGGGCTAGCGGGCCCGACCTCAAACACAGATACGCAGTATTTT. Residues: CASSLVGPGLAGPTSNTDTQYF.

In this sample, this clonotype turned up a few times. The chain carries TRBV7-9 and TRBJ2-7; D might be TRBD1 (7 bases). In germline, CDR1 is SEHNR, CDR2 FQNEAQ (reference sequence). V was pared by 4 bases and J by 7 bases, with 20 bases between. CDR3 length: 15 residues. The CDR3 sequence is CASSSSAEGAIEQYF. In nucleotides, the CDR3 is TGTGCCAGCAGCTCTTCGGCGGAGGGGGCGATTGAGCAGTACTTC.

On this clonotype itself: The conserved phenylalanine or tryptophan normally closing the CDR3 is absent here, so this likely arose from a read error. V is TRBV15 and J is TRBJ2-7; D unresolved. The CDR3 runs to 11 residues. Germline CDR1 is LNHNV and CDR2 is YYDKDF (reference sequence). V lost 3 bases, J lost 4 bases, and 4 bases lay in between. CDR3 in DNA: TGTGCCACCAGCAGGGGATACGAGCAGTACTAC. Amino acid sequence: CATSRGYEQYY.

This clonotype has just a few counts. The genes are TRBV12-3 or TRBV12-4 and TRBJ2-3; maybe TRBD2 (6 bases). With 1 base removed from V and 1 base from J, the gap between germline ends came to 9 bases. CDR3 length equals 15 residues. CDR3 protein: CASSLVLAGTDTQYF. The CDR3 coding sequence is TGTGCCAGCAGTTTAGTACTAGCTGGCACAGATACGCAGTATTTT.

With respect to this clonotype: A much larger clonotype is one base distant, so this may be a read error. The missing conserved phenylalanine or tryptophan at the end of this CDR3 makes a read error likely. This chain connects TRBV2 to TRBJ1-5; a weak D match, TRBD1 (5 bases). There are 14 residues in the CDR3. V was shortened by 8 bases and J by 6 bases, with 17 bases between the two germline ends. Germline CDR1 is SNHLY and CDR2 is FYNNEI. The CDR3 sequence is CASREERGRQPQHS. CDR3 DNA: TGTGCCAGCCGGGAGGAGAGGGGTCGTCAGCCCCAGCATTCT.

This clonotype has a count of ten or more. This sequence joins TRBV6-5 and TRBJ2-7, with D hard to call. From germline, CDR1 is MNHEY and CDR2 SVGAGI. V lost 2 bases and J 5 bases, leaving 10 bases between the germline ends. The CDR3 has 13 residues. Written as DNA, the CDR3 is TGTGCCAGCAGTTACCTTTATGAGGACGAGCAGTACTTC. It specifies CASSYLYEDEQYF.

This rearrangement joins TRBV12-3 or TRBV12-4 to TRBJ2-3; D remains ambiguous. Trimming stripped 5 bases from V and 7 bases from J, with 10 bases between. The CDR3 spans 12 residues. DNA for the CDR3: TGTGCCAGCAGTCGCTCGAGAAATACGCAGTATTTT. It encodes CASSRSRNTQYF.

Regarding this clonotype: The missing conserved phenylalanine or tryptophan at the end of this CDR3 makes a read error likely. This sequence joins TRBV6-2 or TRBV6-3 and TRBJ2-7; 7 bases match TRBD1. The CDR3 loop spans 13 amino acids. CDR1 MNHEY and CDR2 SVGEGT come from the germline V gene. Trimming took 4 bases from V and 4 from J; bases not matched to a gene: 4. CDR3 protein: CASSFGTVYEQYI. DNA for the CDR3: TGTGCCAGCAGTTTCGGGACAGTTTACGAGCAGTACATC.

The chain carries TRBV10-3 and TRBJ2-3, with D tentatively TRBD2 (6 bases). V was trimmed by 7 bases and J by 0 bases, leaving 14 bases between them. The CDR3 is 15 residues long. CDR1 is ENHRY and CDR2 is SYGVKD in the germline V gene. In nucleotides, the CDR3 is TGTGCCATCAAGGAGGGCCTCCTTAGCACAGATACGCAGTATTTT. Protein product: CAIKEGLLSTDTQYF.

This clonotype has more than one count but fewer than ten. The chain is built from TRBV4-2 and TRBJ2-1, with 7 nucleotides matching TRBD1. The CDR3 length is 15 residues. The germline V gene has CDR1 LGHNA and CDR2 YNFKEQ. The ends lost 4 bases at V and 5 bases at J; junction bases unmatched: 8. The CDR3 coding sequence is TGTGCCAGCAGCCCCACAGGGGTGGCTGACAATGAGCAGTTCTTC. This codes for CASSPTGVADNEQFF.

This clonotype was picked up one time. The CDR3 carries no conserved terminal phenylalanine or tryptophan, so it likely arises from a read error. It is unclear where the CDR3 begins or ends on the DNA, so no DNA is shown, and the CDR3 is as TCRdb lists it. V usage is TRBV20-1 and J usage is TRBJ2-1; the D call in the table, TRBD1, was not verified against the DNA. Germline V lookup: CDR1 DFQATT, CDR2 SNEGSKA (reference sequence). The CDR3 has 10 residues if both end residues are counted. CDR3 amino acids: CSAPGTPPEV.

With regard to this clonotype: One base away lies a much larger clone, so this may be a sequencing read error. This sequence joins TRBV28 and TRBJ2-3; TRBD2 might be the D (6 bases). The CDR3 extends over 16 amino acids. CDR1 and CDR2 (germline): MDHEN, SYDVKM. The V gene lost 2 bases and the J gene lost 4 bases, with 16 bases spanning the gap. The CDR3 reads CASSLASWRAPDTQYF. CDR3 nucleotide sequence: TGTGCCAGCAGTTTAGCTAGCTGGAGGGCCCCAGATACGCAGTATTTT.

V is TRBV4-3 and J is TRBJ2-5, with unresolved D. Germline-derived CDR1 and CDR2 are LGHNA and YSLEER. V gave up 3 bases and J gave up 2 bases, with 13 bases separating them. The CDR3 extends over 15 amino acids. Written as DNA, the CDR3 is TGCGCCAGCAGCCATCCGGCAAGCCTTCAAGAGACCCAGTACTTC. This sequence encodes CASSHPASLQETQYF.

As concerns this clonotype: One junction end does not reproduce the germline sequence, and a read error may be involved. This chain connects TRBV4-2 to TRBJ1-4; D perhaps matches TRBD1 (5 bases). The CDR3 runs to 15 residues. CDR1 is LGHNA and CDR2 is YNFKEQ in the germline V gene. CDR3 sequence reads: CASSRPRGTNEKLVF. The CDR3 DNA sequence: TGTGCCAGCAGCCGCCCCCGGGGGACTAATGAAAAACTGGTTTTT.

This clonotype has more than one count but fewer than ten. This chain joins TRBV29-1 and TRBJ2-2; TRBD1 or TRBD2 may be the D gene (5 bases each). V dropped 4 bases and J dropped 1 base, with 10 bases sitting between them. Germline CDR1 SQVTM, CDR2 ANQGSEA. The CDR3 is made up of 14 amino acids. The CDR3 bases are TGCAGCGTTGGGGGGACCGAGAACACCGGGGAGCTGTTTTTT. This encodes CSVGGTENTGELFF.

This clonotype has a count of ten or more. The V call is TRBV7-6, the J call TRBJ1-1; no clear D. V shed 5 bases and J shed 3 bases, with 10 bases lying between them. The CDR3 is made up of 13 amino acids. Germline lookup yields CDR1 SGHVS and CDR2 FNYEAQ. CDR3 protein: CASSLEEYTEAFF. The CDR3 coding sequence is TGTGCCAGCAGCCTAGAGGAGTACACTGAAGCTTTCTTT.

This clonotype was counted many times. V is TRBV2 and J is TRBJ2-5; D is unresolved. The CDR3 runs to 15 residues. CDR1 is SNHLY and CDR2 is FYNNEI in the germline V gene. Trimming removed 1 base from V and 1 base from J, with 10 bases in between. CDR3 region: CASSEVWRSQETQYF. CDR3 sequence (DNA): TGTGCCAGCAGTGAAGTATGGCGGAGCCAAGAGACCCAGTACTTC.

Turning to this clonotype: The final CDR3 position lacks the conserved phenylalanine or tryptophan, pointing to a likely read error. The chain recombines TRBV7-2 with TRBJ2-7; tentative D call: TRBD1 (6 bases). Germline lookup yields CDR1 SGHTA and CDR2 FQGNSA. CDR3 length: 15 amino acids. The V gene lost 5 bases and the J gene lost 6 bases, with 20 bases spanning the gap. CDR3 DNA: TGTGCCAGCAGCCCCGGCATGGGGGCGTTTGCCGAGCAGTACATC. The encoded protein is CASSPGMGAFAEQYI.

The table lists this clonotype with a count of one. The junction differs from germline at one of its ends, possibly a read error. The V and J genes are TRBV27 and TRBJ2-1; 10 nucleotides match TRBD2. Per the germline V gene, CDR1 is MNHEY and CDR2 is SMNVEV (reference sequence). The CDR3 runs 14 residues. The CDR3 sequence is CASRSGLARNEQIF. The DNA of the CDR3 is TGTGCCAGCAGATCGGGACTAGCGAGGAATGAGCAGATCTTC.

In its sample, this clonotype was seen many times. This sequence joins TRBV28 and TRBJ2-2; maybe TRBD1 (5 bases). CDR1 is MDHEN, CDR2 SYDVKM, per germline. The CDR3 totals 16 residues. Between the trimmed V and J ends, which lost 6 bases and 2 bases, there was a span of 16 bases. The CDR3 loop is CASSPPTVSNTGELFF. The DNA of the CDR3 is TGTGCCAGCAGCCCTCCGACAGTATCCAACACCGGGGAGCTGTTTTTT.

Regarding this clonotype: A much larger clone is a single base away; this may be a read error. CDR3 in DNA: TGCAGTGCTAGCCCGGACAGGTCATGGGATACGCAGTATTTT. This gives the protein CSASPDRSWDTQYF. The chain couples TRBV20-1 to TRBJ2-3; 7 bases fit TRBD1. V lost 3 bases to trimming and J lost 6 bases; unmatched junction nucleotides: 9. From germline, CDR1 is DFQATT and CDR2 SNEGSKA (reference sequence). The CDR3 runs to 14 residues.

In its sample, this clonotype was seen a few times. This chain links TRBV24-1 with TRBJ2-7; D may match TRBD1 or TRBD2 (5 bases each). The CDR3 totals 13 residues. Per the germline V gene, CDR1 is KGHDR and CDR2 is SFDVKD. V lost 10 bases and J lost 3, with 15 bases in between. CDR3 loop: CATRDGPGYEQYF. The DNA of the CDR3 is TGTGCCACGAGGGACGGACCCGGCTACGAGCAGTACTTC.

The gene calls are TRBV29-1 and TRBJ2-7; 7 positions match TRBD1. V gave up 2 bases and J gave up 0 bases; unmatched junction bases: 7. The CDR3 runs 15 residues. CDR1 is SQVTM and CDR2 is ANQGSEA in the germline V gene. The DNA of the CDR3 is TGCAGCGTTGAAACCCCTAGACAGGGCTCCTACGAGCAGTACTTC. This sequence encodes CSVETPRQGSYEQYF.

CDR3 DNA: TGTGCCAGCAGTTACAATTCCCCGGGCACTGAAGCTTTCTTT. This codes for CASSYNSPGTEAFF. V gene TRBV6-2 or TRBV6-3 combines with J gene TRBJ1-1; no clear D gene. Per the germline V gene, CDR1 is MNHEY and CDR2 is SVGEGT. CDR3 length: 14 amino acids. The germline V and J ends were trimmed by 2 bases and 4 bases, with 11 bases remaining between them.

This clonotype came up a few times. The rearrangement joins TRBV9 to TRBJ2-1, with a tentative D call TRBD2 (5 bases). The CDR3 contains 15 residues. The germline CDR1 and CDR2 sequences are SGDLS and YYNGEE. V was shortened by 0 bases and J by 4 bases, with 11 bases between the two germline ends. The CDR3 spells CASSVGGQEYNEQFF. For the CDR3, the DNA is TGTGCCAGCAGCGTAGGAGGGCAAGAATACAATGAGCAGTTCTTC.

The sample holds a few counts of this clonotype. The chain is built from TRBV7-9 and TRBJ2-7, with D possibly TRBD2 on 6 matching bases. Deletions cut 6 bases from V and 6 bases from J, with 12 bases between. The CDR3 has 12 residues. CDR1 is SEHNR, CDR2 FQNEAQ, per germline (reference sequence). CDR3 residues: CASRREESEQYF. The DNA for the CDR3 is TGTGCCAGCAGGAGGGAGGAGAGCGAGCAGTACTTC.

This clonotype was detected a few times. The chain has TRBV4-3 and TRBJ2-7, with D unclear. This CDR3 has 14 residues. V was clipped by 4 bases and J by 7 bases, with 17 bases between them. Germline V CDR1 and CDR2: LGHNA, YSLEER. The CDR3 nucleotides read TGCGCCAGCAGCCGCTTCCGAGACAAGCTAGAGCAGTACTTC. It codes for CASSRFRDKLEQYF.